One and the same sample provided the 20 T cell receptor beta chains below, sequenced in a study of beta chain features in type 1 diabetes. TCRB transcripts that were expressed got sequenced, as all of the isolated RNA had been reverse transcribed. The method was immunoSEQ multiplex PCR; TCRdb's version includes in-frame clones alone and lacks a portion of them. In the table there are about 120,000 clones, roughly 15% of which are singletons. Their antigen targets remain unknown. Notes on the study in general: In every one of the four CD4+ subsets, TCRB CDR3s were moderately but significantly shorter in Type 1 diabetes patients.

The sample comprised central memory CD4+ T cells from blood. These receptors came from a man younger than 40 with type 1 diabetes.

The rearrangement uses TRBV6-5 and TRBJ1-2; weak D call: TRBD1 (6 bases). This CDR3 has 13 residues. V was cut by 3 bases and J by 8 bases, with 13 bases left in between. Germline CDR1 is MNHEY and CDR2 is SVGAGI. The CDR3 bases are TGTGCCAGCAGTTATTCGTTGACAGGCGGCTACACCTTC. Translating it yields CASSYSLTGGYTF.

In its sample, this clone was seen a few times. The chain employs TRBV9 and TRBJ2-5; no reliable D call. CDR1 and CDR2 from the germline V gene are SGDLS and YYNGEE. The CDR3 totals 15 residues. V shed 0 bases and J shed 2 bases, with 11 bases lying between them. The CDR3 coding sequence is TGTGCCAGCAGCGTAGACGTGACCACTCAAGAGACCCAGTACTTC. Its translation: CASSVDVTTQETQYF.

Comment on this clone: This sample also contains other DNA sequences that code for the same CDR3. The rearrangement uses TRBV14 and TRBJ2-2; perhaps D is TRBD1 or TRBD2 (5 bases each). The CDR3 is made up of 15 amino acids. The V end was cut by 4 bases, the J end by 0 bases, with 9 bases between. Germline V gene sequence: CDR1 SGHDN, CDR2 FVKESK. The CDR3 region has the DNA TGTGCCAGCAGCCCGAGGGACCCGAACACCGGGGAGCTGTTTTTT. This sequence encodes CASSPRDPNTGELFF.

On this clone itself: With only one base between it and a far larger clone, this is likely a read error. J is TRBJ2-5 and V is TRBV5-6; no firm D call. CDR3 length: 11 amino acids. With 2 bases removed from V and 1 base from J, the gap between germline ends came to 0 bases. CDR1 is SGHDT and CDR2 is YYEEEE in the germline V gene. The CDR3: CASSFQETQYF. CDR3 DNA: TGTGCCAGCAGCTTCCAAGAGACCCAGTACTTC.

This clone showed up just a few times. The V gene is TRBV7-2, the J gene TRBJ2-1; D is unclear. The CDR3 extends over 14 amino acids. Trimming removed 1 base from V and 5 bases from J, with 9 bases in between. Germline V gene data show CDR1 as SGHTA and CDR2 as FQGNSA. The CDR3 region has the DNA TGTGCCAGCAGCTTAGGCGTGGACCACAATGAGCAGTTCTTC. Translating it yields CASSLGVDHNEQFF.

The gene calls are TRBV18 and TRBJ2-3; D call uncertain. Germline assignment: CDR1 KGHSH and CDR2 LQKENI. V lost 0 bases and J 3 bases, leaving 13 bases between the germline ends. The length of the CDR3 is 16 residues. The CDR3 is CASSPPGRFRTDTQYF. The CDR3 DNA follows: TGTGCCAGCTCACCACCAGGGCGATTTCGAACAGATACGCAGTATTTT. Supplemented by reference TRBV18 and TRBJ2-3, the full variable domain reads NAGVMQNPRHLVRRRGQEARLRCSPMKGHSHVYWYRQLPEEGLKFMVYLQKENIIDESGMPKERFSAEFPKEGPSILRIQQVVRGDSAAYFCASSPPGRFRTDTQYFGPGTRLTVL.

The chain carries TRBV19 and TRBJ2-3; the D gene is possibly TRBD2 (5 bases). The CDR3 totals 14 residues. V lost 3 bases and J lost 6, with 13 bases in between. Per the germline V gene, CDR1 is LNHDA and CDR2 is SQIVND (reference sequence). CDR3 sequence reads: CASSISGRADTQYF. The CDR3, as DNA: TGTGCCAGTAGTATCTCGGGAAGGGCGGATACGCAGTATTTT.

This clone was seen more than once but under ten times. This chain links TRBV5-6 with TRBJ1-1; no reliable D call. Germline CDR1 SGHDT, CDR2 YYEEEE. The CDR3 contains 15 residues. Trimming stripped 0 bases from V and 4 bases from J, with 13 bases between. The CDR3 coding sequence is TGTGCCAGCAGCTTGGTTCCGGAGTCTGGCACTGAAGCTTTCTTT. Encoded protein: CASSLVPESGTEAFF.

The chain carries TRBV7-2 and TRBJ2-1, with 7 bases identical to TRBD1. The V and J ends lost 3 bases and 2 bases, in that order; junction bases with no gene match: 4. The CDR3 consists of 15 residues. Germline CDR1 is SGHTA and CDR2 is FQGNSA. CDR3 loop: CASSLDRPTYNEQFF. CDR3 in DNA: TGTGCCAGCAGCTTGGACAGGCCTACCTACAATGAGCAGTTCTTC. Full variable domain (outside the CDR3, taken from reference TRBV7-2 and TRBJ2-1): GAGVSQSPSNKVTEKGKDVELRCDPISGHTALYWYRQSLGQGLEFLIYFQGNSAPDKSGLPSDRFSAERTGGSVSTLTIQRTQQEDSAVYLCASSLDRPTYNEQFFGPGTRLTVL.

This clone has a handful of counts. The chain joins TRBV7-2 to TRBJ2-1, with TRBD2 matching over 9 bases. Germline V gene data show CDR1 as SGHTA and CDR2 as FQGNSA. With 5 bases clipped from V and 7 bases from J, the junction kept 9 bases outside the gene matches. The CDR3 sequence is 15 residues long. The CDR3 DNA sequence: TGTGCCAGCAGCCTTCAGGCGGGGGGGCCTAATGAGCAGTTCTTC. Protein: CASSLQAGGPNEQFF.

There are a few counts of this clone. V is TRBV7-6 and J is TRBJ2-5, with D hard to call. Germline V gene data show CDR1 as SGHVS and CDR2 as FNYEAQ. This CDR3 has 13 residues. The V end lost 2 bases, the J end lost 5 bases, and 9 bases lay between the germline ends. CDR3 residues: CASSLSVFETQYF. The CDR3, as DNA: TGTGCCAGCAGCTTATCTGTTTTCGAGACCCAGTACTTC.

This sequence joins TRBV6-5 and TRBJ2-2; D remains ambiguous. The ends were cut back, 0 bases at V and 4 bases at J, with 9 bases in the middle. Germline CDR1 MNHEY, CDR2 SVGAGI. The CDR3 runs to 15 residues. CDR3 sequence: CASSYSYQSTGELFF. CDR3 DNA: TGTGCCAGCAGTTACTCGTATCAGAGCACCGGGGAGCTGTTTTTT.

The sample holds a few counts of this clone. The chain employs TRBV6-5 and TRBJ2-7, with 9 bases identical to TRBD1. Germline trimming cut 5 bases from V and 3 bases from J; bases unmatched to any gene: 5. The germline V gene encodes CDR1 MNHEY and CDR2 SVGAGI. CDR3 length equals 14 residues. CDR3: CASSGGTGNYEQYF. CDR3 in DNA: TGTGCCAGCAGTGGCGGGACAGGGAACTACGAGCAGTACTTC.

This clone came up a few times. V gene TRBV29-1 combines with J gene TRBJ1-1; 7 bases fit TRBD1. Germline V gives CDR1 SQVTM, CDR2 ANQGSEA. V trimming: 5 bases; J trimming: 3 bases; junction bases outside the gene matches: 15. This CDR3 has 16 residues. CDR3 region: CSVSRQEGARDTEAFF. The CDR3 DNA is TGCAGCGTTTCCCGACAAGAGGGGGCCCGGGACACTGAAGCTTTCTTT.

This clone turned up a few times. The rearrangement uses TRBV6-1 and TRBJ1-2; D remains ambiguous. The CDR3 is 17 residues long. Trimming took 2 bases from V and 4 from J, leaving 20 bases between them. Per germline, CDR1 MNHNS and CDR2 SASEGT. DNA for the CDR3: TGTGCCAGCAGTGAACGACGCCCTCTCGGAGGCAGCTATGGCTACACCTTC. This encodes CASSERRPLGGSYGYTF.

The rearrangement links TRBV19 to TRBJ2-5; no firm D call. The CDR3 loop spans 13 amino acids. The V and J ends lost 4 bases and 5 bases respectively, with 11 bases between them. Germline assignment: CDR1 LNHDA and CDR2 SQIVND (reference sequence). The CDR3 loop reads CASSTAHKETQYF. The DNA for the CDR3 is TGTGCCAGTAGTACGGCGCATAAGGAGACCCAGTACTTC.

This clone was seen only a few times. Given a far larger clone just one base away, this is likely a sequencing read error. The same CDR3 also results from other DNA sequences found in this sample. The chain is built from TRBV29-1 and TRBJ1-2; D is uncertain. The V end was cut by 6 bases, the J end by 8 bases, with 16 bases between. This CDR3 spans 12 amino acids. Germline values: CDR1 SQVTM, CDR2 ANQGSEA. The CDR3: CSVPTRTGGYTF. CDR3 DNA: TGCAGCGTGCCCACGCGAACTGGGGGCTACACCTTC. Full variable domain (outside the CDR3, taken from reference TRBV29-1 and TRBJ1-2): SAVISQKPSRDICQRGTSLTIQCQVDSQVTMMFWYRQQPGQSLTLIATANQGSEATYESGFVIDKFPISRPNLTFSTLTVSNMSPEDSSIYLCSVPTRTGGYTFGSGTRLTVV.

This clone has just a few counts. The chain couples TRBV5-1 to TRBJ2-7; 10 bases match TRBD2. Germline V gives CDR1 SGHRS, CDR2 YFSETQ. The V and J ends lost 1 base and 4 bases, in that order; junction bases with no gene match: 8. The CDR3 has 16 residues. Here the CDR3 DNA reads TGCGCCAGCAGCTTGTCTAGCGGGGGTCTCGGTTACGAGCAGTACTTC. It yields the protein CASSLSSGGLGYEQYF.

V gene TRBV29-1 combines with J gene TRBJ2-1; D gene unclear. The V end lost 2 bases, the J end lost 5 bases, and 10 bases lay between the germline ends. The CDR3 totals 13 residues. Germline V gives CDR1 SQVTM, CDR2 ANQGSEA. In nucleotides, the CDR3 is TGCAGCGTTGAATTCACAGCAGACAATGAGCAGTTCTTC. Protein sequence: CSVEFTADNEQFF.

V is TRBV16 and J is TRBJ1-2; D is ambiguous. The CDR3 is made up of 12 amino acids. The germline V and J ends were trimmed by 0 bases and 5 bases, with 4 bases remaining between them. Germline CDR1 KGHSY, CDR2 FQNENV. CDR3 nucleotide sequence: TGTGCCAGCAGCCAATCCCCTTATGGCTACACCTTC. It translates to CASSQSPYGYTF.